This T cell receptor beta chain was identified in a study of cytomegalovirus exposure and HLA in healthy donors. The germline CDR1 and CDR2 sequences are SGHVS and FQNEAQ. The CDR3 totals 15 residues. The germline V and J ends were trimmed by 5 bases and 4 bases, with 18 bases remaining between them. The PCR employed 60 Vbeta primers together with 13 Jbeta primers. The repertoire was sequenced with immunoSEQ multiplex PCR; TCRdb's copy has only in-frame clones and lacks some. This table holds under 200,000 clones, 60% to 85% found once. The chain is built from TRBV7-8 and TRBJ2-7, with D possibly being TRBD2 (6 bases). The specimen was PBMCs. The sequence was collected from a man aged 40-50 years in good health and CMV-seronegative. CDR3: CASSRGSLASYEQYF. CDR3 sequence (DNA): TGTGCCAGCAGCCGGGGGAGCTTAGCGTCTTACGAGCAGTACTTC.